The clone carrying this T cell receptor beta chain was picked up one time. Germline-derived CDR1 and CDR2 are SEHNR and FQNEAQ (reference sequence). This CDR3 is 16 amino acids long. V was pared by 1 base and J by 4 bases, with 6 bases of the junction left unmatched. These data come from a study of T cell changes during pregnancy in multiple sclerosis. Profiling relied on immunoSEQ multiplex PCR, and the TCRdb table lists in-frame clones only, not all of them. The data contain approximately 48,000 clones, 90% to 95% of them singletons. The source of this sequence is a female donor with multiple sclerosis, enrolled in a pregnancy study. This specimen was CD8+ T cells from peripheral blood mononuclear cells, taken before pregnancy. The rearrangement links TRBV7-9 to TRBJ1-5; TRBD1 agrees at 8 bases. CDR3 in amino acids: CASSLGGWTGNQPQHF. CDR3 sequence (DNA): TGTGCCAGCAGCTTAGGGGGGTGGACAGGGAATCAGCCCCAGCATTTT.